This T cell receptor (beta chain) was captured by sequencing in a study of tumor and adjacent non-tumor tissue in lung cancer. Germline V CDR1 and CDR2: MGHRA, YSYEKL. The CDR3 is made up of 16 amino acids. This sample's RNA came from whole unsorted tissue. About this clonotype: One end of the junction varies from germline; a read error may be responsible.

A modified ARM-PCR protocol with three rounds of nested PCR amplified TCRbeta. In TCRdb, the multiplex PCR reads were re-called with MiXCR into one record per CDR3 protein. The sample lists 91,000 or so distinct CDR3 sequences, about 70% occurring once. This receptor was obtained from a man in his sixties with non-small cell lung cancer. Sequenced: lung tumor tissue. The J gene is TRBJ2-5, the V gene TRBV4-1; TRBD2 matches 9 bases. The CDR3 nucleotides read TGCGCCACCAGCCAAACCGCGGGGGGGCCGCTGGAGACCCAGTATTTC. This gives the protein CATSQTAGGPLETQYF.